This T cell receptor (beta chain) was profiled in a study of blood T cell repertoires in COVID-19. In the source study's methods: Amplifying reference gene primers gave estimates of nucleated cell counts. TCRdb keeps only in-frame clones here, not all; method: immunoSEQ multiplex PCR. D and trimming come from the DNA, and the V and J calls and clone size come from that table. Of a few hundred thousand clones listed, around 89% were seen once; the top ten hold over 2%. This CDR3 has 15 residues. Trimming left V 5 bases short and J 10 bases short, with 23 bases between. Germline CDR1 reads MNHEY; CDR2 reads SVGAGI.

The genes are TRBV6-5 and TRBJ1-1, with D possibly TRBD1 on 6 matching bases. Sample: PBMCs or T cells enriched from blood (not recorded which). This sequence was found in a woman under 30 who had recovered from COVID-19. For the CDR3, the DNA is TGTGCCAGCAGTATTTCGGGACAACGAATAAGGGGAGCTTTCTTT. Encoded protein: CASSISGQRIRGAFF.